Below are 26 T cell receptor beta chains sequenced from a single sample in a study of lymphopenia after photon versus proton radiotherapy. Sequenced by immunoSEQ multiplex PCR; TCRdb stores in-frame clones only, minus some. The sample has tens of thousands of clones, around four fifths seen once; the top ten hold less than 35%. The input for sequencing was peripheral blood, taken from a patient treated with photon-based radiotherapy. The receptors originated from a man aged 45-65 years with gastric cancer.

The chain recombines TRBV18 with TRBJ2-7; 9 bases fit TRBD2. Germline V gene lookup returns CDR1 KGHSH and CDR2 LQKENI. J gave up 4 bases and V 0 bases, and 10 bases lay outside the gene matches. There are 17 residues in the CDR3. In nucleotides, the CDR3 is TGTGCCAGCTCACCACCAGCGGGAGGAAATTACGCGTACGAGCAGTACTTC. It encodes CASSPPAGGNYAYEQYF.

In this sample, this clone turned up a few times. The CDR3 loop reads CASSHGQGAGNQPQHF. The CDR3 DNA reads TGTGCCAGCAGCCATGGACAGGGGGCGGGCAATCAGCCCCAGCATTTT. V and J are TRBV4-2 and TRBJ1-5; 11 bases align to TRBD1. The CDR3 is 16 amino acids. In germline, CDR1 is LGHNA, CDR2 YNFKEQ. V was clipped by 3 bases and J by 2 bases; unmatched bases: 3.

The chain employs TRBV7-2 and TRBJ1-1, with TRBD1 identical over 9 bases. CDR1 is SGHTA, CDR2 FQGNSA, per germline. The CDR3 totals 17 residues. V lost 2 bases, J lost 3 bases, and 10 bases stayed unmatched. The chain's CDR3 is CASSLTGQGNRDTEAFF. In nucleotides, the CDR3 is TGTGCCAGCAGCTTAACCGGACAGGGGAACCGGGACACTGAAGCTTTCTTT.

This rearrangement joins TRBV18 to TRBJ2-3; TRBD2 matches at 14 bases. Unmatched junction bases numbered 2, after V lost 3 bases and J lost 6 bases. The CDR3 length is 15 residues. The germline gives CDR1 KGHSH, CDR2 LQKENI. The CDR3, as DNA: TGTGCCAGCTCACCCCGGACTAGCGGGAGGGATACGCAGTATTTT. Translated, it gives CASSPRTSGRDTQYF.

The V gene is TRBV7-8, the J gene TRBJ2-3, with 10 bases fitting TRBD2. CDR1 and CDR2 from the germline V gene are SGHVS and FQNEAQ. Trimming took 0 bases from V and 7 from J; bases not matched to a gene: 4. The CDR3 covers 15 residues. CDR3 sequence reads: CASSLAGTSVNTQYF. The CDR3 DNA sequence: TGTGCCAGCAGCTTAGCCGGGACTAGCGTGAATACGCAGTATTTT.

The gene calls are TRBV5-4 and TRBJ2-3; D is undetermined. V lost 4 bases and J lost 8, with 14 bases in between. The CDR3 totals 13 residues. Germline CDR1 reads SGHNT; CDR2 reads YYREEE (reference sequence). CDR3 nucleotides: TGTGCCAGCAGCCTTGGATCGGTGGGTACGCAGTATTTT. It codes for CASSLGSVGTQYF.

The gene calls are TRBV5-1 and TRBJ2-5; D gene ambiguous. Trimming shortened V by 0 bases and J by 0 bases, and 0 bases separated the two germline ends. The germline CDR1 and CDR2 sequences are SGHRS and YFSETQ. CDR3 length: 12 amino acids. The CDR3 loop reads CASSLDQETQYF. DNA of the CDR3: TGCGCCAGCAGCTTGGACCAAGAGACCCAGTACTTC.

The V gene is TRBV10-1, the J gene TRBJ2-7, with D perhaps TRBD1 (6 bases). This CDR3 is 13 amino acids long. CDR1 is WNHNN and CDR2 is SYGVQD in the germline V gene (reference sequence). The V gene lost 6 bases and the J gene lost 3 bases, with 12 bases spanning the gap. This chain's CDR3 is CASSPDRGYEQYF. The CDR3 coding sequence is TGCGCCAGCAGCCCGGACAGAGGCTACGAGCAGTACTTC.

This clone was found a few times. The chain couples TRBV7-9 to TRBJ2-3, with D hard to call. The V gene's germline CDR1 is SEHNR and CDR2 FQNEAQ (reference sequence). The CDR3 consists of 13 residues. Trimming cost V 3 bases and J 6 bases, with 10 bases left between them. CDR3 in DNA: TGTGCCAGCAGCTTGGGTGGGTGGGATACGCAGTATTTT. This translates into CASSLGGWDTQYF.

The V gene is TRBV28, the J gene TRBJ1-5; no clear D gene. This CDR3 has 13 residues. Germline V gene data show CDR1 as MDHEN and CDR2 as SYDVKM. Trimming left V 8 bases short and J 3 bases short, with 11 bases between. The CDR3 coding sequence is TGTGCCAGCTCGGGCAGGTTCAATCAGCCCCAGCATTTT. As protein: CASSGRFNQPQHF. Based on the CDR3 plus reference TRBV28 and TRBJ1-5, the full variable domain is DVKVTQSSRYLVKRTGEKVFLECVQDMDHENMFWYRQDPGLGLRLIYFSYDVKMKEKGDIPEGYSVSREKKERFSLILESASTNQTSMYLCASSGRFNQPQHFGDGTRLSIL.

V usage is TRBV5-4 and J usage is TRBJ2-2; tentatively, D is TRBD1 (6 bases). Germline V gene lookup returns CDR1 SGHNT and CDR2 YYREEE (reference sequence). This CDR3 is built from 14 residues. With 3 bases removed from V and 7 bases from J, the gap between germline ends came to 13 bases. CDR3 sequence (DNA): TGTGCCAGCAGCTCACAGGGATTCGTCGGGGAGCTGTTTTTT. This codes for CASSSQGFVGELFF.

This clone was observed a few times. The chain employs TRBV28 and TRBJ1-2; 7 nucleotides line up with TRBD1. CDR3 length: 13 residues. V dropped 4 bases and J dropped 4; count of bases not matched to a gene: 3. Germline V CDR1 and CDR2: MDHEN, SYDVKM. DNA of the CDR3: TGTGCCAGCAGTTGGGACAGTACCTATGGCTACACCTTC. Protein sequence: CASSWDSTYGYTF.

V usage is TRBV2 and J usage is TRBJ2-6; the match to TRBD2 covers 7 bases. Trimming removed 7 bases from V and 0 bases from J; junction bases left unmatched: 6. The CDR3 length is 16 residues. Germline loops: CDR1 SNHLY, CDR2 FYNNEI. The CDR3 bases are TGTGCCAGCAATCCCGGGAGGCACTCTGGGGCCAACGTCCTGACTTTC. This sequence encodes CASNPGRHSGANVLTF.

The chain combines TRBV28 with TRBJ1-1, with TRBD1 identical over 7 bases. This CDR3 has 10 amino acids. Looked up from germline, CDR1 is MDHEN and CDR2 is SYDVKM. For the CDR3, the DNA is TGTGCAGTACAGGGGACTGAAGCTTTCTTT. Encoded protein: CAVQGTEAFF.

This clone was seen only a few times. The chain links TRBV10-3 to TRBJ2-7, with D possibly TRBD2 on 6 matching bases. This CDR3 comprises 13 residues. Germline loops: CDR1 ENHRY, CDR2 SYGVKD. Trimming left V 7 bases short and J 4 bases short, with 14 bases between. The CDR3 protein is CAIMTGEGYEQYF. In nucleotides, the CDR3 is TGTGCCATCATGACGGGAGAGGGTTACGAGCAGTACTTC.

J is TRBJ2-1 and V is TRBV4-3; the match to TRBD1 covers 8 bases. This CDR3 region has 17 residues. Germline V gene data show CDR1 as LGHNA and CDR2 as YSLEER. Trimming took 0 bases from V and 4 from J; bases not matched to a gene: 8. The CDR3, as DNA: TGCGCCAGCAGCCAAGAGTTAGGACAGGGCGGTTACAATGAGCAGTTCTTC. Amino acid sequence: CASSQELGQGGYNEQFF.

The chain employs TRBV21-1 and TRBJ2-7; TRBD2 is the table's D call and was not checked against the DNA. TRBV21-1 is labeled a pseudogene. The CDR3 spans 20 residues. The CDR3 loop reads CASSKRAREGQGHQYYEQYF. DNA for the CDR3: TGTGCCAGCAGCAAGCGGGCGCGGGAGGGCCAAGGCCATCAATACTACGAGCAGTACTTC.

V and J are TRBV2 and TRBJ2-7, with 11 bases fitting TRBD1. CDR1 and CDR2 from the germline V gene are SNHLY and FYNNEI. V lost 2 bases, J lost 6 bases, and 3 bases stayed unmatched. CDR3 length equals 14 residues. The CDR3 sequence: CASSEYGTGGEQYF. DNA of the CDR3: TGTGCCAGCAGTGAATACGGGACAGGGGGCGAGCAGTACTTC.

V is TRBV6-5 and J is TRBJ2-7; 9 nucleotides align to TRBD1. Germline-derived CDR1 and CDR2 are MNHEY and SVGAGI. This CDR3 region has 14 residues. The V and J ends lost 7 bases and 6 bases, in that order; junction bases with no gene match: 10. CDR3 sequence reads: CASKTQQGAGEQYF. CDR3 DNA: TGTGCCAGCAAAACCCAACAGGGGGCTGGCGAGCAGTACTTC.

The J gene is TRBJ1-1, the V gene TRBV19, with D uncertain. CDR3 size: 14 residues. CDR1 and CDR2 from the germline V gene are LNHDA and SQIVND (reference sequence). Trimming stripped 3 bases from V and 4 bases from J, with 12 bases between. The CDR3 sequence is CASSIVSWGTEAFF. CDR3 coding DNA: TGTGCCAGTAGTATCGTTTCGTGGGGCACTGAAGCTTTCTTT.

V usage is TRBV2 and J usage is TRBJ2-3; 15 bases are shared with TRBD2. CDR1 is SNHLY and CDR2 is FYNNEI in the germline V gene. Unmatched junction bases numbered 4, after V lost 3 bases and J lost 0 bases. This CDR3 is built from 18 residues. CDR3 amino acids: CASSEGLAGGRSTDTQYF. The CDR3 coding sequence is TGTGCCAGCAGTGAGGGACTAGCGGGAGGAAGAAGCACAGATACGCAGTATTTT.

This clone was seen once. The rearrangement joins TRBV11-3 to TRBJ2-2; possible D gene TRBD1, 5 bases. This CDR3 has 14 residues. The V end was cut by 2 bases, the J end by 1 base, with 5 bases between. Looked up from germline, CDR1 is SGHNT and CDR2 is YENEEA. CDR3 coding DNA: TGTGCCAGCAGCTTACAGGGGAACACCGGGGAGCTGTTTTTT. This encodes CASSLQGNTGELFF.

V and J are TRBV10-3 and TRBJ2-1; 12 bases are a match to TRBD2. V lost 0 bases, J lost 5 bases, and 8 bases stayed unmatched. Per the germline V gene, CDR1 is ENHRY and CDR2 is SYGVKD. This CDR3 contains 18 residues. The CDR3: CAISESGLAGGPDNEQFF. For the CDR3, the DNA is TGTGCCATCAGTGAGTCCGGGCTAGCGGGAGGGCCTGACAATGAGCAGTTCTTC.

This clone was seen just once. The genes are TRBV6-6 and TRBJ1-3; the D is unclear. Per germline, CDR1 MNHNY and CDR2 SVGAGI (reference sequence). Trimming removed 0 bases from V and 0 bases from J, with 9 bases in between. The CDR3 consists of 16 residues. This chain's CDR3 is CASSYSSWASGNTIYF. In DNA, the CDR3 is TGTGCCAGCAGTTACTCGTCTTGGGCCTCTGGAAACACCATATATTTT.

The V and J genes are TRBV4-3 and TRBJ2-1; D is possibly TRBD2 (6 bases). Germline lookup yields CDR1 LGHNA and CDR2 YSLEER. V was trimmed by 4 bases and J by 7 bases, leaving 11 bases between them. This CDR3 contains 13 residues. CDR3 loop: CASSPSLANEQFF. The CDR3 bases are TGCGCCAGCAGCCCCTCCCTAGCGAATGAGCAGTTCTTC.

This clone was counted only a few times. V gene TRBV5-4 combines with J gene TRBJ2-7; D is unclear. CDR1 SGHNT and CDR2 YYREEE come from the germline V gene (reference sequence). Trimming took off 0 bases at V and 0 bases at J, with 10 bases between the two ends. This CDR3 is built from 15 residues. CDR3 nucleotide sequence: TGTGCCAGCAGCTTGGAGGGTAGGAGCTCCTACGAGCAGTACTTC. This translates into CASSLEGRSSYEQYF.